The following is a T cell receptor beta chain sequence with its context. Assay: immunoSEQ multiplex PCR; the TCRdb copy retains only in-frame clones and omits some. The sample has 150,000 or so clones, around 81% seen once. This entry is derived from a study of cytotoxic CD8 clonotypes in ibrutinib-treated CLL. V gave up 3 bases and J gave up 0 bases, with 12 bases separating them. Looked up from germline, CDR1 is LNHDA and CDR2 is SQIVND (reference sequence). This CDR3 is built from 16 residues. The source material was PBMCs, sampled after 36 months of ibrutinib treatment. The chain carries TRBV19 and TRBJ2-4; D is ambiguous. The source of this sequence is a human donor with chronic lymphocytic leukemia. This chain's CDR3 is CASSIRPTLAKNIQYF. CDR3 nucleotides: TGTGCCAGTAGTATCCGTCCTACATTAGCCAAAAACATTCAGTACTTC.